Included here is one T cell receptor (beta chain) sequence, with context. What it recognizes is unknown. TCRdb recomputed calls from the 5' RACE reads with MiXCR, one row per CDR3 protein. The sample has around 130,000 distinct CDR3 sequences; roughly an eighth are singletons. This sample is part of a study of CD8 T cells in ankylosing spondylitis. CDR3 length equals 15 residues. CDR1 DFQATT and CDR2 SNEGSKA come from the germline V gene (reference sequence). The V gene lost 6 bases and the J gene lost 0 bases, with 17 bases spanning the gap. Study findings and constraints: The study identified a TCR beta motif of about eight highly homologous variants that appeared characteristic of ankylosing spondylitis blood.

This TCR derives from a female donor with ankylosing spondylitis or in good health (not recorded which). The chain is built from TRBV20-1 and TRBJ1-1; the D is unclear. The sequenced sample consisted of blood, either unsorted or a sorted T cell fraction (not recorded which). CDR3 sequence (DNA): TGCAGTGCCGCTAGAGCGAGACAAGTGAACACTGAAGCTTTCTTT. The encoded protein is CSAARARQVNTEAFF.